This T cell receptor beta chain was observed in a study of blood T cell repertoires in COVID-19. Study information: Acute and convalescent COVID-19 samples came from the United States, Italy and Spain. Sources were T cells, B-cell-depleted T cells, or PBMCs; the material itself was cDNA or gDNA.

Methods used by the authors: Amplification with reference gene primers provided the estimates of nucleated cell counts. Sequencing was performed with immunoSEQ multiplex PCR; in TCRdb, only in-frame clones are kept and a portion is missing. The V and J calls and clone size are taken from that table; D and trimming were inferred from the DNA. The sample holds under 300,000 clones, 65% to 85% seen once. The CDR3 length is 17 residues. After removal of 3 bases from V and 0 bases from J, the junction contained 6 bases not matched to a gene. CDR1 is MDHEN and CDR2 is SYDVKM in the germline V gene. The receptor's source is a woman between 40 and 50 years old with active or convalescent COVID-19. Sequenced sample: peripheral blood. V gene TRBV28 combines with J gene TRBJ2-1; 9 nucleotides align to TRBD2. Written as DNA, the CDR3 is TGTGCCAGCAGTTTGGCTAGCGGGGCGAGCTCCTACAATGAGCAGTTCTTC. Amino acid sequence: CASSLASGASSYNEQFF.